The clone carrying this T cell receptor beta chain was observed a few times. Its target is not known. These data come from a study of human T cells and chemical hapten exposure. Background on the study: While the approximately 22-week study was under way, patients received diphenylcyclopropenone on the scalp every week.

TCRdb itself ran the RACE reads through MiXCR, one entry per CDR3 protein. Here the sample spans 82,000 or so distinct CDR3 sequences, 13% being singletons. The time point: patch test 3, about 24 weeks after DPC sensitization. Documented treatment: therapeutic diphenylcyclopropenone sensitization with weekly scalp DPC. Study-wide results and caveats: Significantly more large CDR3 similarity clusters were formed by expanded TCRs than by controls.

This clonotype was sampled from a woman between 45 and 65 years old with alopecia areata. Some clones in this sample may be carry-over from other donors' samples. This sample comprised whole blood, obtained in connection with sensitization to the hapten diphenylcyclopropenone (DPC).

The CDR3 reads CASSLPLEGSPLHF. In DNA, the CDR3 is TGCGCCAGCAGCTTGCCCCTGGAAGGCTCACCCCTCCACTTT. V gene TRBV5-1 combines with J gene TRBJ1-6; no firm D call. CDR1 SGHRS and CDR2 YFSETQ come from the germline V gene. The ends were cut back, 1 base at V and 10 bases at J, with 12 bases in the middle. This CDR3 has 14 amino acids. Using reference TRBV5-1 and TRBJ1-6 for the parts outside the CDR3, the full variable domain is KAGVTQTPRYLIKTRGQQVTLSCSPISGHRSVSWYQQTPGQGLQFLFEYFSETQRNKGNFPGRFSGRQFSNSRSEMNVSTLELGDSALYLCASSLPLEGSPLHFGNGTRLTVT.